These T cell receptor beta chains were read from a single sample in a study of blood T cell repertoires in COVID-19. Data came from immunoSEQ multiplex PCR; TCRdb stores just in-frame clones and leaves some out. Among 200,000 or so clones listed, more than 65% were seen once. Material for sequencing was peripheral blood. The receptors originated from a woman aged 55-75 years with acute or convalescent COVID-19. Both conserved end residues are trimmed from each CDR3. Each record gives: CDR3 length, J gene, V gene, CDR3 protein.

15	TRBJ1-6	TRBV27	ASSLSLRGQGRTPLH
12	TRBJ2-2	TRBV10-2	ASSESGGTGELF
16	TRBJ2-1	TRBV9	ASSNGLAAGGSYNEQF
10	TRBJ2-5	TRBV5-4	ASSLNSETQY
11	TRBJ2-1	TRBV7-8	ASSLFSGGEQF
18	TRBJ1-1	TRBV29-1	SVEARPRPRDTRLYTEAF
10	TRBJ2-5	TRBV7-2	ASSLVSETQY
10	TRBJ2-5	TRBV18	ASSPLAETQY
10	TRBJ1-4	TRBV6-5	ASSYNGEKLF
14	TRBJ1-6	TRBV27	ASSLLPTGWNSPLH
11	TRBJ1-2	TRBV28	ASKAGGSYGYT
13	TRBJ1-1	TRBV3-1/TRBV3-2	ASSQSGTGNTEAF
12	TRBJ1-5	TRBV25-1	ASNRDRYNQPQH
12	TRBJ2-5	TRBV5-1	ASSRGTEQETQY